The source of this T cell receptor beta chain is a study of blood T cells in healthy people across ages. Together with a sample-barcoded 5' primer, a J-beta primer mix was included in a second PCR lasting about 7 to 12 cycles. Each of the cDNA molecules was tagged by a template-switch adaptor with 12 random nucleotides. TCRdb independently ran MiXCR on the 5' RACE reads; one entry per CDR3 protein. Of roughly 1.5 million distinct CDR3 sequences detected, 42% appear once; the ten largest clones hold roughly 3.7%. Study-wide points: Lack of knowledge of donor CMV status possibly confounded expanded clonotype changes. Estimated diversity, derived from one million T cells, was regarded as an underestimate.

CDR1 and CDR2 from the germline V gene are MNHEY and SVGAGI. V was pared by 0 bases and J by 0 bases, with 11 bases between. The CDR3 is 16 residues long. This clonotype was seen a single time. Its specificity is not known. The chain employs TRBV6-5 and TRBJ1-1; D perhaps matches TRBD1 (5 bases). The source of this sequence is a woman younger than 35 in good health. Sequenced input: blood. The CDR3 here is CASSYSTGGVNTEAFF. The CDR3 nucleotides are TGTGCCAGCAGTTACTCGACCGGAGGGGTGAACACTGAAGCTTTCTTT.